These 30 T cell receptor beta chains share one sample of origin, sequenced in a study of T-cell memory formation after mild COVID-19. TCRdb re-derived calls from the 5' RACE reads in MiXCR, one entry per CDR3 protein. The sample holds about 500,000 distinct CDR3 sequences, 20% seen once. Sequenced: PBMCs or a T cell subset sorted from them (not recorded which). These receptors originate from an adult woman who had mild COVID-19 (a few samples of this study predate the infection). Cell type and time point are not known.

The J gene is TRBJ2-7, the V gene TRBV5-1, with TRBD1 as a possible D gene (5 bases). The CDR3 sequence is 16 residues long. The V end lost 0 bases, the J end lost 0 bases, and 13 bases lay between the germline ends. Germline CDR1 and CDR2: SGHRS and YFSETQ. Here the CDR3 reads CASSLEGSPSSYEQYF. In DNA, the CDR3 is TGCGCCAGCAGCTTGGAGGGGTCGCCTAGCTCCTACGAGCAGTACTTC.

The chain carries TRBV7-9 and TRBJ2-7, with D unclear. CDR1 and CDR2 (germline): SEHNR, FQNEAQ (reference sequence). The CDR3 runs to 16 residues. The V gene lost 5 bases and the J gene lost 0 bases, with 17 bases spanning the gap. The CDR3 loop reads CASSPTPGRYSYEQYF. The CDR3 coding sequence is TGTGCCAGCAGCCCCACCCCCGGCAGGTACTCCTACGAGCAGTACTTC.

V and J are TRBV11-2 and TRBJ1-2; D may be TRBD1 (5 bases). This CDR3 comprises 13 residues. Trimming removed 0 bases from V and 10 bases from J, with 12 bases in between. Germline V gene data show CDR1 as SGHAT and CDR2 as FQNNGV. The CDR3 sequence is CASSLDPGDFYTF. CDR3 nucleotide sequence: TGTGCCAGCAGCTTAGATCCCGGGGACTTCTACACCTTC.

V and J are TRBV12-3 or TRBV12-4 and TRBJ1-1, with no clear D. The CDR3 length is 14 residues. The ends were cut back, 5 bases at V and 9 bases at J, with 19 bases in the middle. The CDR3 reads CASSPPPGGKQAFF. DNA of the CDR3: TGTGCCAGCAGTCCACCCCCTGGCGGGAAGCAAGCTTTCTTT.

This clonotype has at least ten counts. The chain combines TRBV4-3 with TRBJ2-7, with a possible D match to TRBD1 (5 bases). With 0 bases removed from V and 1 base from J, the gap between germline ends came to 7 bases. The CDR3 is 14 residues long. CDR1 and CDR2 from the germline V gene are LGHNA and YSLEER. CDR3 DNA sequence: TGCGCCAGCAGCCAAGATAAGGGGTCCTACGAGCAGTACTTC. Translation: CASSQDKGSYEQYF.

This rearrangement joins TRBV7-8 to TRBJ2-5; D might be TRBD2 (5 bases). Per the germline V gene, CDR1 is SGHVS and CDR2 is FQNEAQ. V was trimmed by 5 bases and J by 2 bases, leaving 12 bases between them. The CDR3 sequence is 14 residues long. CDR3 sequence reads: CASSATERQETQYF. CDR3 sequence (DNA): TGTGCCAGCAGCGCAACAGAGCGGCAAGAGACCCAGTACTTC.

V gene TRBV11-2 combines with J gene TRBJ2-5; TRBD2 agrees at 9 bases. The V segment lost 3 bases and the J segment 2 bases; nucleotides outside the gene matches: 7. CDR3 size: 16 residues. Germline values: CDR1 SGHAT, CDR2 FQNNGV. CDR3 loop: CASSFGAGGRQETQYF. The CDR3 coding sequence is TGTGCCAGCAGCTTTGGCGCGGGAGGGCGGCAAGAGACCCAGTACTTC.

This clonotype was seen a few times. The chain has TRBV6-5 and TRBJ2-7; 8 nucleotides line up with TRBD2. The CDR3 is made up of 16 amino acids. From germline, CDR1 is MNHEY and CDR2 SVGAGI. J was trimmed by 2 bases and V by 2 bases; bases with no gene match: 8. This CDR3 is CASSYAKTSGAYEQYF. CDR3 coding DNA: TGTGCCAGCAGTTACGCGAAAACTAGCGGAGCCTACGAGCAGTACTTC.

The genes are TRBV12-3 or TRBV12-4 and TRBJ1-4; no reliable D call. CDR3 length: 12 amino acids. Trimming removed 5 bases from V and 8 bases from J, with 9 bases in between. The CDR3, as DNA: TGTGCCAGCAGTCCGGTAGCAGAAAAACTGTTTTTT. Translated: CASSPVAEKLFF.

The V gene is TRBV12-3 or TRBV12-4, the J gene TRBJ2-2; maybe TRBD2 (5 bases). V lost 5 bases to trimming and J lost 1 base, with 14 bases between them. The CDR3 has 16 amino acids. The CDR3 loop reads CASSPRLAKNTGELFF. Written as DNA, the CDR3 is TGTGCCAGCAGTCCGCGCCTAGCAAAGAACACCGGGGAGCTGTTTTTT.

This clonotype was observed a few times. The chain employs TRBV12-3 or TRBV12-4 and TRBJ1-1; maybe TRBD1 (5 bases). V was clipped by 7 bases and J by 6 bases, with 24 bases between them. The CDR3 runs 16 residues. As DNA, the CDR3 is TGTGCCAGCAATGAGATGGGCCAGGGAAATAAGGCTGAAGCTTTCTTT. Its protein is CASNEMGQGNKAEAFF.

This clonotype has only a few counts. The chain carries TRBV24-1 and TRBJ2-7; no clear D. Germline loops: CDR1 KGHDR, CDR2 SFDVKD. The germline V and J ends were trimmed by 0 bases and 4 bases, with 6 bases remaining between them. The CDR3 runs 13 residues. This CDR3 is CATSDLMSYEQYF. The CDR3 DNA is TGTGCCACCAGTGATTTGATGAGTTACGAGCAGTACTTC.

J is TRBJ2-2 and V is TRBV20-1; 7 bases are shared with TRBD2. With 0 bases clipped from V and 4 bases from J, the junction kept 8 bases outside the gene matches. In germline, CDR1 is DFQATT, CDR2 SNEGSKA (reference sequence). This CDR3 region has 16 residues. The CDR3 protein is CSAREGAGAGTGELFF. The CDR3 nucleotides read TGCAGTGCTAGAGAGGGTGCGGGAGCGGGCACCGGGGAGCTGTTTTTT.

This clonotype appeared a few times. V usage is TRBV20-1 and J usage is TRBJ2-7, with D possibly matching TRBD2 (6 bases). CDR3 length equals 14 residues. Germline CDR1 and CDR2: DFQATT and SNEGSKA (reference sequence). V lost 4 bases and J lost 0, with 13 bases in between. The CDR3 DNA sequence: TGCAGTGCTATAAGGAGGGGCCTCTCCTACGAGCAGTACTTC. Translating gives CSAIRRGLSYEQYF.

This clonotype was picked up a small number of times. CDR3 in DNA: TGTGCCAGTGAGGGGGGGGACAGGATTGAAGAGACCCAGTACTTC. Translation gives CASEGGDRIEETQYF. The V gene is TRBV7-9, the J gene TRBJ2-5, with D tentatively TRBD1 (8 bases). This CDR3 has 15 residues. The germline V gene encodes CDR1 SEHNR and CDR2 FQNEAQ (reference sequence). The V end lost 9 bases, the J end lost 3 bases, and 20 bases lay between the germline ends. Full variable domain (missing parts from reference TRBV7-9 and TRBJ2-5): DTGVSQNPRHKITKRGQNVTFRCDPISEHNRLYWYRQTLGQGPEFLTYFQNEAQLEKSRLLSDRFSAERPKGSFSTLEIQRTEQGDSAMYLCASEGGDRIEETQYFGPGTRLLVL.

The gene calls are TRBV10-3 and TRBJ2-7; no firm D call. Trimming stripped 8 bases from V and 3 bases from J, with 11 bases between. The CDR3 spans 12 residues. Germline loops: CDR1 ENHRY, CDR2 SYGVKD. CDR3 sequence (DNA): TGTGCCATCCGAGACATCGGCTACGAGCAGTACTTC. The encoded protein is CAIRDIGYEQYF.

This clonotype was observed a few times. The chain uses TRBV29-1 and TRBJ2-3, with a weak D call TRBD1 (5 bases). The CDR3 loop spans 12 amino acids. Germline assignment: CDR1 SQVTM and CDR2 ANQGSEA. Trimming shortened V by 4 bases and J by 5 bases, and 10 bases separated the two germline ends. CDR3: CSVVQGEDTQYF. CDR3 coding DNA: TGCAGCGTTGTCCAGGGTGAAGATACGCAGTATTTT.

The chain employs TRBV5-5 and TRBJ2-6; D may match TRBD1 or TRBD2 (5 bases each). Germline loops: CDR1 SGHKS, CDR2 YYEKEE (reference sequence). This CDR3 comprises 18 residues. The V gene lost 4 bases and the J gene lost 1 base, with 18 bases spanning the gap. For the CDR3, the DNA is TGTGCCAGCAGCCTCGGTGGGGGTATAACATCTGGGGCCAACGTCCTGACTTTC. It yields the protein CASSLGGGITSGANVLTF.

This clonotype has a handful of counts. The CDR3 spells CASSYSGLAPYEQYF. The CDR3, as DNA: TGTGCCAGCAGTTACTCGGGGCTAGCCCCCTACGAGCAGTACTTC. V is TRBV6-5 and J is TRBJ2-7; the D gene could be TRBD1 or TRBD2 (5 bases each). The V gene's germline CDR1 is MNHEY and CDR2 SVGAGI. This CDR3 region has 15 residues. V lost 0 bases and J 2 bases, leaving 11 bases between the germline ends.

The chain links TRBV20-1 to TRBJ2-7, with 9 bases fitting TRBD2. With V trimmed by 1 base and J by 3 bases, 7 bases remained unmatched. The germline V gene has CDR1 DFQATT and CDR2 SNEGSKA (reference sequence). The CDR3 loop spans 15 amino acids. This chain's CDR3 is CSARAASGAYYEQYF. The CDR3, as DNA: TGCAGTGCTAGAGCGGCTAGCGGGGCATACTACGAGCAGTACTTC.

In DNA form, the CDR3 reads TGTGCCAGCAGCTACGACAGGGGGCACGAGCAGTACTTC. Its protein is CASSYDRGHEQYF. The chain carries TRBV12-3 or TRBV12-4 and TRBJ2-7; TRBD1 matches 10 bases. This CDR3 is 13 amino acids long. Unmatched junction bases numbered 4, after V lost 6 bases and J lost 5 bases.

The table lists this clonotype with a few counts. The CDR3 coding sequence is TGCGCCAGCAGCCCCGGTTTAGGGGTGACCTCCTACGAGCAGTACTTC. Its translation: CASSPGLGVTSYEQYF. The chain carries TRBV5-1 and TRBJ2-7, with a tentative D call TRBD1 (5 bases). The germline V gene has CDR1 SGHRS and CDR2 YFSETQ. The CDR3 has 16 amino acids. The V and J ends lost 4 bases and 0 bases respectively, with 17 bases between them.

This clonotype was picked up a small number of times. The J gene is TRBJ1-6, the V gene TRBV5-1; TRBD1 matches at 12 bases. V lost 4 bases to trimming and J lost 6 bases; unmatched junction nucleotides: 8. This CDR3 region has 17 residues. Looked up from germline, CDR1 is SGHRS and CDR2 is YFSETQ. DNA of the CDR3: TGCGCCAGCAGCCTGACGCCGGGACAGGGGGCTAATTCACCCCTCCACTTT. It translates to CASSLTPGQGANSPLHF.

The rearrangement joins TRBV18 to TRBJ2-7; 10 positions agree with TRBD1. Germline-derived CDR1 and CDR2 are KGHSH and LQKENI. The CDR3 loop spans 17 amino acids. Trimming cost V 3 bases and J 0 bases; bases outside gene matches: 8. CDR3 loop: CASSPLGQGTSSYEQYF. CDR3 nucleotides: TGTGCCAGCTCACCTCTGGGACAGGGGACTAGCTCCTACGAGCAGTACTTC.

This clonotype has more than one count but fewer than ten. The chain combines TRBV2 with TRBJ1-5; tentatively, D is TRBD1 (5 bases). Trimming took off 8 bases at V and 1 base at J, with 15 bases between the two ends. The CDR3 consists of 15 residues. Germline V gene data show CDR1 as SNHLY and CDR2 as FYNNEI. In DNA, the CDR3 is TGTGCCAGCCAGGGTGACAGAGGGAGCAATCAGCCCCAGCATTTT. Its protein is CASQGDRGSNQPQHF.

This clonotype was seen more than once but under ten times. The CDR3 DNA reads TGTGCCAGCAGTCGCGTCCTAGCCCGGTTGAATGAGCAGTTCTTC. Translation gives CASSRVLARLNEQFF. V is TRBV27 and J is TRBJ2-1; a weak D match, TRBD2 (5 bases). CDR3 length equals 15 residues. Germline V gene sequence: CDR1 MNHEY, CDR2 SMNVEV (reference sequence). The V end was cut by 5 bases, the J end by 7 bases, with 18 bases between.

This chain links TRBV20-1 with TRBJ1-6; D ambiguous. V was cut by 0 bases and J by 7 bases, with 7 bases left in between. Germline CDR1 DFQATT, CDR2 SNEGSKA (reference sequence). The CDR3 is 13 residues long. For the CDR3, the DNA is TGCAGTGCTAGAGATGTGGGGAATTCACCCCTCCACTTT. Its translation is CSARDVGNSPLHF.

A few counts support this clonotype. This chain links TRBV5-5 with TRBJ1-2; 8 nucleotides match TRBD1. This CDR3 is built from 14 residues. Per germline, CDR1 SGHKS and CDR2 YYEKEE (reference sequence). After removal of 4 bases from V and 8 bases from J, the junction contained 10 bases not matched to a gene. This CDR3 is CASSERQGAPGYTF. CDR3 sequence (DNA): TGTGCCAGCAGCGAAAGGCAGGGGGCCCCGGGCTACACCTTC.

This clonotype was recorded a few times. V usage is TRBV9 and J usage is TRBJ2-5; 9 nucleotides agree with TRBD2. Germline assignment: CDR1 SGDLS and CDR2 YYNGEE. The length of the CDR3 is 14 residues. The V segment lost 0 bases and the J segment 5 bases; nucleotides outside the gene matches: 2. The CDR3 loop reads CASSVVSGGETQYF. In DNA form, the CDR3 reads TGTGCCAGCAGCGTAGTTAGCGGGGGTGAGACCCAGTACTTC.

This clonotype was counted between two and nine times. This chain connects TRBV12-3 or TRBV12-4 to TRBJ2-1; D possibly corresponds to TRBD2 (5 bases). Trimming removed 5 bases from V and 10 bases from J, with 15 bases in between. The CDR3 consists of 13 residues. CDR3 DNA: TGTGCCAGCAGTATCAGCCTTGGCGGGGAGCAGTTCTTC. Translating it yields CASSISLGGEQFF.